Described below is a single T cell receptor (beta chain) sequence and its context. This CDR3 spans 14 amino acids. Germline loops: CDR1 SGHRS, CDR2 YFSETQ. V shed 2 bases and J shed 0 bases, with 9 bases lying between them. Time point meaning: sample taken at primary tumor resection. No cells were sorted before sequencing. The whole RNA sequenced was extracted from tumor, nontumor lung or frozen PBMC. Samples were obtained from some 72 donors, all untreated early-stage non-small cell lung cancer patients. TCRdb ran MiXCR on the 5' RACE reads and lists one entry per CDR3 protein. The sample lists tens of thousands of distinct CDR3 sequences, 8% to 9% occurring once. The entry originates in a study of spatial heterogeneity in lung cancer. Study in general: Raw sequencing reads included, on average, more than 9.5 appearances of each unique TCR and UMI combination.

The TCR comes from a female donor with early-stage non-small cell lung cancer. The chain uses TRBV5-1 and TRBJ2-7; TRBD1 might be the D (6 bases). The sample consisted of PBMCs, taken at surgery. The CDR3 DNA is TGCGCCAGCAGCTTAACAGGGTTCTCCTACGAGCAGTACTTC. This encodes CASSLTGFSYEQYF. The whole variable domain, filled in from reference TRBV5-1 and TRBJ2-7, reads KAGVTQTPRYLIKTRGQQVTLSCSPISGHRSVSWYQQTPGQGLQFLFEYFSETQRNKGNFPGRFSGRQFSNSRSEMNVSTLELGDSALYLCASSLTGFSYEQYFGPGTRLTVT.